This entry describes one T cell receptor (beta chain). Its antigen is unidentified. Profiling relied on immunoSEQ multiplex PCR, and the TCRdb table lists in-frame clones only, not all of them. Among roughly 86,000 clones listed, 92% were seen once. V was pared by 3 bases and J by 2 bases, with 17 bases between. The CDR3 loop spans 16 amino acids. In germline, CDR1 is MGHRA, CDR2 YSYEKL. The data are from a study of OX40 agonist ivuxolimab in advanced cancers. On the study more broadly: Each dose-escalation patient presented with hepatocellular carcinoma, melanoma, renal cell or head and neck cancer. Therapy given before enrollment (anti-PD-1, anti-PD-L1 or anti-CTLA-4) was allowed, and 40% to 50% had some. Study outcomes and limitations: In CD8+ T cells, expanded clones were on average more numerous than in CD4+.

The sequence was collected from an adult with an advanced solid tumor such as melanoma, head and neck, liver or kidney cancer. The sequencing used CD4+ or CD8+ T cells sorted from blood, collected in a trial of the OX40 agonist ivuxolimab. The J gene is TRBJ2-7, the V gene TRBV4-1; weak D call: TRBD1 (5 bases). The CDR3 DNA reads TGCGCCAGCAGCCACTCCTCCAGGGTGAGGACCTACGAGCAGTACTTC. This gives the protein CASSHSSRVRTYEQYF.